Reported below is one TCR beta chain. The CDR3 has 18 residues. Per the germline V gene, CDR1 is SGHTA and CDR2 is FQGTGA. Trimming took off 1 base at V and 2 bases at J, with 15 bases between the two ends. The authors ran a second PCR of about 6 to 11 cycles using a sample-barcoded 5' primer and a J-beta primer mix. MiXCR, applied by TCRdb to the 5' RACE reads, yields one record per CDR3 protein. The data contain 1.8 million or so distinct CDR3 sequences, around 40% of them singletons. This sample is part of a study of blood T cells in healthy people across ages. Material for sequencing was blood. This sequence was found in a human donor in good health. V and J are TRBV7-3 and TRBJ2-6; tentative D call: TRBD2 (5 bases). The CDR3 DNA is TGTGCCAGCAGCTTAAGATTACCCGGGGTGCCTGGGGCCAACGTCCTGACTTTC. It encodes CASSLRLPGVPGANVLTF.